The 5 T cell receptor beta chains presented below share a single source sample, sequenced in a study of T cell responses to AZD1222 COVID-19 vaccine. Here immunoSEQ multiplex PCR was the method, and the copy in TCRdb shows in-frame clones only, minus some. The data show approximately 80,000 clones, 80% to 90% seen once. The sequences come from peripheral blood, collected 28 days after the second AZD1222 dose. The receptors shown here come from an adult who received the AZD1222 COVID-19 vaccine.

V usage is TRBV3-1 (or the pseudogene TRBV3-2) and J usage is TRBJ2-1; D ambiguous. Germline CDR1 and CDR2: LGHDT and YNNKEL (reference sequence). Trimming removed 2 bases at V and 12 bases at J, with 14 bases between. This CDR3 region has 13 residues. CDR3 residues: CASSQNPYDGQFF. In DNA, the CDR3 is TGTGCCAGCAGCCAAAACCCCTACGACGGGCAGTTCTTC.

V gene TRBV5-1 combines with J gene TRBJ2-5; D might be TRBD1 (5 bases). Trimming removed 0 bases at V and 1 base at J, with 13 bases between. CDR1 is SGHRS, CDR2 YFSETQ, per germline. The CDR3 covers 16 residues. DNA of the CDR3: TGCGCCAGCAGCTTGGCTGGGGCCGGGCCCCAAGAGACCCAGTACTTC. It encodes CASSLAGAGPQETQYF.

J is TRBJ1-1 and V is TRBV11-2; a possible D gene is TRBD1 (5 bases). V gave up 5 bases and J gave up 0 bases, with 13 bases separating them. There are 15 residues in the CDR3. Germline V CDR1 and CDR2: SGHAT, FQNNGV. In nucleotides, the CDR3 is TGTGCCAGCAGCCGGGGGGGGAAGATGAACACTGAAGCTTTCTTT. Its protein product is CASSRGGKMNTEAFF. Full variable domain (remainder filled in from reference TRBV11-2 and TRBJ1-1): EAGVAQSPRYKIIEKRQSVAFWCNPISGHATLYWYQQILGQGPKLLIQFQNNGVVDDSQLPKDRFSAERLKGVDSTLKIQPAKLEDSAVYLCASSRGGKMNTEAFFGQGTRLTVV.

The sample holds a few counts of this clone. J is TRBJ2-6 and V is TRBV3-1 (or the pseudogene TRBV3-2); possible D gene TRBD2, 5 bases. With 5 bases removed from V and 1 base from J, the gap between germline ends came to 18 bases. The germline gives CDR1 LGHDT, CDR2 YNNKEL (reference sequence). CDR3 length equals 18 residues. The CDR3 sequence is CASSTHGFGESGANVLTF. The CDR3 coding sequence is TGTGCCAGCAGCACCCACGGATTCGGGGAGTCTGGGGCCAACGTCCTGACTTTC.

This chain joins TRBV5-1 and TRBJ2-1; 9 bases line up with TRBD1. The CDR3 spans 14 residues. The junction had 1 base not matched to a gene; V was cut back by 3 bases and J by 3 bases. CDR1 is SGHRS, CDR2 YFSETQ, per germline. The CDR3 is CASSSGQGYNEQFF. For the CDR3, the DNA is TGCGCCAGCAGCTCGGGACAGGGCTACAATGAGCAGTTCTTC.